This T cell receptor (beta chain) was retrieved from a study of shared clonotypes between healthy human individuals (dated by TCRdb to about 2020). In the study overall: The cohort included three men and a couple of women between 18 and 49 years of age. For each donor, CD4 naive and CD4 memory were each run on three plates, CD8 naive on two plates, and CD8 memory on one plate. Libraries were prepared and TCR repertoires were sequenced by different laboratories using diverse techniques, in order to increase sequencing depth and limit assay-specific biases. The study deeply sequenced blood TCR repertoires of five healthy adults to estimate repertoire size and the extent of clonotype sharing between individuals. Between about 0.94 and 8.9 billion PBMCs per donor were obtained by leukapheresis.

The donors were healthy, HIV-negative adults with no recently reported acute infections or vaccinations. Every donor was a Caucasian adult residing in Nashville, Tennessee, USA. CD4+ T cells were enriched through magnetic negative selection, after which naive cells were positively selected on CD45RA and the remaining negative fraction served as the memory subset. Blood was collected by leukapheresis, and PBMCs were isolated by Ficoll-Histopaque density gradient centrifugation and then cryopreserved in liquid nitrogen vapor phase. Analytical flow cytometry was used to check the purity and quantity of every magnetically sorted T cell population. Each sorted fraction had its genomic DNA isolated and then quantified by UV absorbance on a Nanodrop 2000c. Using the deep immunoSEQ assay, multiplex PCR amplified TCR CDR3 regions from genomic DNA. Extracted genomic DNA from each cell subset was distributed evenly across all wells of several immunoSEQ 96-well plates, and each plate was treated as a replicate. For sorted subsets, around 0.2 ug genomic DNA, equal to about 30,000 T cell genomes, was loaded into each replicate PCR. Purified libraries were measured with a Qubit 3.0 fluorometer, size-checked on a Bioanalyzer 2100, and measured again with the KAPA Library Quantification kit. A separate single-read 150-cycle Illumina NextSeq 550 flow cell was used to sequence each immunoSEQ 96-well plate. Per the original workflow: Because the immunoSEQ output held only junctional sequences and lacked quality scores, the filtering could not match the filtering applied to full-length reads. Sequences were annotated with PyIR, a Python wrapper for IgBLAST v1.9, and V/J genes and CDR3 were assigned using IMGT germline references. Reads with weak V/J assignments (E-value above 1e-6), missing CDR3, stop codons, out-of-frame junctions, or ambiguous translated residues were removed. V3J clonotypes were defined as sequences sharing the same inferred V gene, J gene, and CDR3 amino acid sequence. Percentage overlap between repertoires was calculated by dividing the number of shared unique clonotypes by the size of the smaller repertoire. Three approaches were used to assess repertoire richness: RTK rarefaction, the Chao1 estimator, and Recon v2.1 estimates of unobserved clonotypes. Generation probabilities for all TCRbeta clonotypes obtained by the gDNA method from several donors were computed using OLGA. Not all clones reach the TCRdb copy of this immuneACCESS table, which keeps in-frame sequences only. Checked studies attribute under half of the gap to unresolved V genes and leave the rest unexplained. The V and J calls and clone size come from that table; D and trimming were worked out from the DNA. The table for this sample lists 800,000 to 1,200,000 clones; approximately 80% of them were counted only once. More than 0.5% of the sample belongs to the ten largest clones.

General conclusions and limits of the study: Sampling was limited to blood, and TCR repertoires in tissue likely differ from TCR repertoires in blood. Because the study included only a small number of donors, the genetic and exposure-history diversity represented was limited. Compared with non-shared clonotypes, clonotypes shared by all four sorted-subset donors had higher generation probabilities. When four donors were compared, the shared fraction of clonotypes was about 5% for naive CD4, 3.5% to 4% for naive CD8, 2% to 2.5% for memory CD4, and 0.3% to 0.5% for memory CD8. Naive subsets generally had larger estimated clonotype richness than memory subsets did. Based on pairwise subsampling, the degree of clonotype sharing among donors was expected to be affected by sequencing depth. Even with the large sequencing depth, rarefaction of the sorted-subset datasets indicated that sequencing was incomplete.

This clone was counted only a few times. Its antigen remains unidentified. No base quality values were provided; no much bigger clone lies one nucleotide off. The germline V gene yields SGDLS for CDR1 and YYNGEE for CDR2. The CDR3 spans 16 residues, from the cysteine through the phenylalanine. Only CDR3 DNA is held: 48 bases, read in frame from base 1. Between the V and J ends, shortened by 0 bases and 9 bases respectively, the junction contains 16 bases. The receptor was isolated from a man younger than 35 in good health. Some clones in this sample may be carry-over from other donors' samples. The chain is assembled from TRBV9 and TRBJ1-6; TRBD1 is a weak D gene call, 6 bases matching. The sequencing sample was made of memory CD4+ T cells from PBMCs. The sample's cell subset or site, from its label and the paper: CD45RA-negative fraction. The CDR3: CASSVGRGDYPSPLHF. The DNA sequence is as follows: TGTGCCAGCAGCGTAGGAAGGGGGGATTATCCTTCACCCCTCCACTTT.